Listed below are T cell receptor beta chains from one sample, sequenced in a study of shared clonotypes between healthy human individuals. Measured with immunoSEQ multiplex PCR; TCRdb has only the in-frame clones, and not every one. The sample yields around 600,000 clones, 85% to 95% seen once. The sample taken for sequencing was naive CD8+ T cells sorted from blood. The receptors were sampled from a woman aged 25 to 39 in good health. Each CDR3 is given with its conserved first and last residue. Each record gives: CDR3 DNA, CDR3 protein, CDR3 length, D gene, V gene, J gene, clone size. A D gene is named only where the DNA matches it firmly. Some rows mark clone size as missing; the rest say once, few, many or name a class of expanded clone.

CDR3nt: TGTGCCAGTGCCGGGACCACTTCCTACGAGCAGTACTTC
CDR3aa: CASAGTTSYEQYF
len: 13
d_gene: NA
v_gene: TRBV2
j_gene: TRBJ2-7
abundance: NA

CDR3nt: TGCGCCAGCAGCCAAGAAGGGGGAACCTACAATGAGCAGTTCTTC
CDR3aa: CASSQEGGTYNEQFF
len: 15
d_gene: NA
v_gene: TRBV4-1
j_gene: TRBJ2-1
abundance: NA

CDR3nt: TGTGCCAGTAGTATATCCGGGTACGAGCAGTACTTC
CDR3aa: CASSISGYEQYF
len: 12
d_gene: NA
v_gene: TRBV19
j_gene: TRBJ2-7
abundance: NA

CDR3nt: TGCAGCGTGGGAGCTAGACAGGGACTAGCCCCCTACAATGAGCAGTTCTTC
CDR3aa: CSVGARQGLAPYNEQFF
len: 17
d_gene: TRBD2
v_gene: TRBV29-1
j_gene: TRBJ2-1
abundance: NA

CDR3nt: TGTGCCAGCAGCTTAGACCTTCTTAGGGAGACCCAGTACTTC
CDR3aa: CASSLDLLRETQYF
len: 14
d_gene: NA
v_gene: TRBV11-2
j_gene: TRBJ2-5
abundance: NA

CDR3nt: TGTGCCAGCAGCCCAGGGGAGACCTACGAGCAGTACTTC
CDR3aa: CASSPGETYEQYF
len: 13
d_gene: NA
v_gene: TRBV7-7
j_gene: TRBJ2-7
abundance: NA

CDR3nt: TGTGCCAGCAGTTTTGTCCCCAGCTCCTACAATGAGCAGTTCTTC
CDR3aa: CASSFVPSSYNEQFF
len: 15
d_gene: NA
v_gene: TRBV28
j_gene: TRBJ2-1
abundance: once

CDR3nt: TGTGCCAGCAGCCAAGACCCCTGGGCCCTGAATACGCAGTATTTT
CDR3aa: CASSQDPWALNTQYF
len: 15
d_gene: NA
v_gene: TRBV9
j_gene: TRBJ2-3
abundance: NA

CDR3nt: TGTGCCAGCAGTGGACTTCCGGTGGGGCCTACCTACGAGCAGTACTTC
CDR3aa: CASSGLPVGPTYEQYF
len: 16
d_gene: NA
v_gene: TRBV2
j_gene: TRBJ2-7
abundance: NA

CDR3nt: TGTGCCAGCAGTTGGGCAGGGGAAAGCTCCTACGAGCAGTACTTC
CDR3aa: CASSWAGESSYEQYF
len: 15
d_gene: NA
v_gene: TRBV28
j_gene: TRBJ2-7
abundance: NA

CDR3nt: TGTGCCAGCAAACTTACTGGGACTAGCGGGAGTAATGAGCAGTTCTTC
CDR3aa: CASKLTGTSGSNEQFF
len: 16
d_gene: TRBD2
v_gene: TRBV2
j_gene: TRBJ2-1
abundance: NA

CDR3nt: TGTGCCAGCAGCCCGGGCCTCGAGCTGTACTTC
CDR3aa: CASSPGLELYF
len: 11
d_gene: NA
v_gene: TRBV7-2
j_gene: TRBJ2-7
abundance: NA

CDR3nt: TGTGCCAGTAGTATAGATCTGGAGTTGAACACTGAAGCTTTCTTT
CDR3aa: CASSIDLELNTEAFF
len: 15
d_gene: NA
v_gene: TRBV19
j_gene: TRBJ1-1
abundance: NA

CDR3nt: TGCGCCAGCAGCCAAGATCCTCCAGGCCGCCTATCTGGGGCCAACGTCCTGACTTTC
CDR3aa: CASSQDPPGRLSGANVLTF
len: 19
d_gene: NA
v_gene: TRBV4-1
j_gene: TRBJ2-6
abundance: NA

CDR3nt: TGCGCCAGCAGCCATGGGGACAGCTCCTACGAGCAGTACTTC
CDR3aa: CASSHGDSSYEQYF
len: 14
d_gene: TRBD1
v_gene: TRBV4-1
j_gene: TRBJ2-7
abundance: NA

CDR3nt: TGTGCCAGCTCGTCACAGAATCAGCCCCAGCATTTT
CDR3aa: CASSSQNQPQHF
len: 12
d_gene: NA
v_gene: TRBV18
j_gene: TRBJ1-5
abundance: NA

CDR3nt: TGCGCCAGCAGCCCCCCAGACGAGCAGTACTTC
CDR3aa: CASSPPDEQYF
len: 11
d_gene: NA
v_gene: TRBV5-1
j_gene: TRBJ2-7
abundance: NA

CDR3nt: TGTGCCAGCAGCCCGCGACAGAGCCAAGAGACCCAGTACTTC
CDR3aa: CASSPRQSQETQYF
len: 14
d_gene: NA
v_gene: TRBV5-5
j_gene: TRBJ2-5
abundance: NA

CDR3nt: TGCGCCAGCAGCCCCGTTGGATCACTAGCGGAAATAAATTACAATGAGCAGTTCTTC
CDR3aa: CASSPVGSLAEINYNEQFF
len: 19
d_gene: TRBD2
v_gene: TRBV4-1
j_gene: TRBJ2-1
abundance: NA

CDR3nt: TGTGCCAGCAGTTTATTCGGCAAAGCGGGGTCCGGGGAAAAACTGTTTTTT
CDR3aa: CASSLFGKAGSGEKLFF
len: 17
d_gene: NA
v_gene: TRBV28
j_gene: TRBJ1-4
abundance: NA

CDR3nt: TGTGCCAGCAGCCTACCGACGGTACCTACCTACGAGCAGTACTTC
CDR3aa: CASSLPTVPTYEQYF
len: 15
d_gene: NA
v_gene: TRBV11-2
j_gene: TRBJ2-7
abundance: NA

CDR3nt: TGTGCCAGCAGCTTAGCCGGCAGCTCCTACGAGCAGTACTTC
CDR3aa: CASSLAGSSYEQYF
len: 14
d_gene: NA
v_gene: TRBV13
j_gene: TRBJ2-7
abundance: NA

CDR3nt: TGTGCCAGCAGCGACCAGGGCTATGGCTACACCTTC
CDR3aa: CASSDQGYGYTF
len: 12
d_gene: NA
v_gene: TRBV9
j_gene: TRBJ1-2
abundance: NA

CDR3nt: TGCGCCAGCACCAACAGTTCGCATGGTAATGAAAAACTGTTTTTT
CDR3aa: CASTNSSHGNEKLFF
len: 15
d_gene: NA
v_gene: TRBV5-1
j_gene: TRBJ1-4
abundance: NA

CDR3nt: TGTGCCAGTAGTACGACAGGGGATCAATCACCCCTCCACTTT
CDR3aa: CASSTTGDQSPLHF
len: 14
d_gene: TRBD1
v_gene: TRBV19
j_gene: TRBJ1-6
abundance: NA

CDR3nt: TGTGCCAGCGGACGCTACGAGCAGTACTTC
CDR3aa: CASGRYEQYF
len: 10
d_gene: NA
v_gene: TRBV28
j_gene: TRBJ2-7
abundance: few

CDR3nt: TGTGCCAGCAGTTTATACGGGGACAGGGGTACCTACGAGCAGTACTTC
CDR3aa: CASSLYGDRGTYEQYF
len: 16
d_gene: TRBD1
v_gene: TRBV27
j_gene: TRBJ2-7
abundance: once

CDR3nt: TGTGCCAGCAGCCCGGCGGGGACAATAGGCGACGAGCAGTACTTC
CDR3aa: CASSPAGTIGDEQYF
len: 15
d_gene: NA
v_gene: TRBV27
j_gene: TRBJ2-7
abundance: NA

CDR3nt: TGTGCCAGCAGCCAAGGGACAGGGGTCAATGAGCAGTTCTTC
CDR3aa: CASSQGTGVNEQFF
len: 14
d_gene: TRBD1
v_gene: TRBV11-3
j_gene: TRBJ2-1
abundance: NA

CDR3nt: TGTGCCAGCAGCCAAGAGGGGGTATCCCGCTCTGGGGCCAACGTCCTGACTTTC
CDR3aa: CASSQEGVSRSGANVLTF
len: 18
d_gene: NA
v_gene: TRBV4-2
j_gene: TRBJ2-6
abundance: NA

CDR3nt: TGTGCCAGCAGCTTATCAGGGGTGGTAGGAGCGGGGGCCCCCCCCCAGTACGAGCAGTACTTC
CDR3aa: CASSLSGVVGAGAPPQYEQYF
len: 21
d_gene: TRBD2
v_gene: TRBV27
j_gene: TRBJ2-7
abundance: NA

CDR3nt: TGTGCCAGCAGCTCCGGGACTAGCGGCCACTACGAGCAGTACTTC
CDR3aa: CASSSGTSGHYEQYF
len: 15
d_gene: TRBD2
v_gene: TRBV11-2
j_gene: TRBJ2-7
abundance: NA

CDR3nt: TGTGCCAGCAGTCCCCGGACAGGGCGCTCCTACGAGCAGTACTTC
CDR3aa: CASSPRTGRSYEQYF
len: 15
d_gene: TRBD1
v_gene: TRBV28
j_gene: TRBJ2-7
abundance: NA

CDR3nt: TGTGCCAGCAGCCGAGGATCCTACGAGCAGTACTTC
CDR3aa: CASSRGSYEQYF
len: 12
d_gene: NA
v_gene: TRBV7-9
j_gene: TRBJ2-7
abundance: once

CDR3nt: TGTGCCAGCAGCTTGGGATGGACAGGGATAGGGGATGGCTACACCTTC
CDR3aa: CASSLGWTGIGDGYTF
len: 16
d_gene: TRBD1
v_gene: TRBV5-4
j_gene: TRBJ1-2
abundance: NA

CDR3nt: TGTGCCAGCGGGTCGCCGATTGGAGGCTACGAGCAGTACTTC
CDR3aa: CASGSPIGGYEQYF
len: 14
d_gene: NA
v_gene: TRBV2
j_gene: TRBJ2-7
abundance: once

CDR3nt: TGTGCCAGGGACGTCCAGAACAATGAGCAGTTCTTC
CDR3aa: CARDVQNNEQFF
len: 12
d_gene: NA
v_gene: TRBV2
j_gene: TRBJ2-1
abundance: once

CDR3nt: TGTGCCAGCAGCTTAGATCTAGCGGGGGTGCAGTACTTC
CDR3aa: CASSLDLAGVQYF
len: 13
d_gene: TRBD2
v_gene: TRBV11-1
j_gene: TRBJ2-7
abundance: NA

CDR3nt: TGTGCCAGCAGTACTCCATTATTCTACGAGCAGTACTTC
CDR3aa: CASSTPLFYEQYF
len: 13
d_gene: NA
v_gene: TRBV6-1
j_gene: TRBJ2-7
abundance: NA

CDR3nt: TGTGCCAGCAGGACGGAGCGCTCTGGGGCCAACGTCCTGACTTTC
CDR3aa: CASRTERSGANVLTF
len: 15
d_gene: NA
v_gene: TRBV28
j_gene: TRBJ2-6
abundance: NA

CDR3nt: TGTGCCACCGGACAGGGATCGTCCTACGAGCAGTACTTC
CDR3aa: CATGQGSSYEQYF
len: 13
d_gene: TRBD1
v_gene: TRBV27
j_gene: TRBJ2-7
abundance: NA

CDR3nt: TGTGCCAGCAGCTTCGGGGGGACCGAAGCTTTCTTT
CDR3aa: CASSFGGTEAFF
len: 12
d_gene: NA
v_gene: TRBV5-6
j_gene: TRBJ1-1
abundance: NA

CDR3nt: TGTGCCAGCAGCCCCCGGGCGGGGCCTGCCCACGAGCAGTACTTC
CDR3aa: CASSPRAGPAHEQYF
len: 15
d_gene: NA
v_gene: TRBV27
j_gene: TRBJ2-7
abundance: once

CDR3nt: TGCGCCAGCAGCCAAGATCCTAGCGGGAGGGCCGATTGGGAGACCCAGTACTTC
CDR3aa: CASSQDPSGRADWETQYF
len: 18
d_gene: TRBD2
v_gene: TRBV4-1
j_gene: TRBJ2-5
abundance: NA

CDR3nt: TGTGCCAGCAGACCGGGGACAGGGCAATCCGGGGAGCTGTTTTTT
CDR3aa: CASRPGTGQSGELFF
len: 15
d_gene: TRBD1
v_gene: TRBV7-7
j_gene: TRBJ2-2
abundance: once

CDR3nt: TGTGCCAGTTCCCAACAGGGCCTTAAAGACACAGATACGCAGTATTTT
CDR3aa: CASSQQGLKDTDTQYF
len: 16
d_gene: NA
v_gene: TRBV19
j_gene: TRBJ2-3
abundance: NA

CDR3nt: TGTGCCAGCAGTTTCTGGGACAGTGGGGCTGAAGCTTTCTTT
CDR3aa: CASSFWDSGAEAFF
len: 14
d_gene: TRBD1
v_gene: TRBV27
j_gene: TRBJ1-1
abundance: NA

CDR3nt: TGTGCCAGTAGTATGACGCAGGGGCTGTACGAGCAGTACTTC
CDR3aa: CASSMTQGLYEQYF
len: 14
d_gene: NA
v_gene: TRBV19
j_gene: TRBJ2-7
abundance: NA

CDR3nt: TGTGCCAGCGAGGCCTCTAAGTTCTTC
CDR3aa: CASEASKFF
len: 9
d_gene: NA
v_gene: TRBV21-1
j_gene: TRBJ2-1
abundance: NA

CDR3nt: TGTGCCAGCAGTTTATCGGCCACTACGTGGGGCTACGAGCAGTACTTC
CDR3aa: CASSLSATTWGYEQYF
len: 16
d_gene: NA
v_gene: TRBV27
j_gene: TRBJ2-7
abundance: NA

CDR3nt: TGTGCCAGCAGCCCTACGGGGACTAGCGGGGCCGAACTTGACTACGAGCAGTACTTC
CDR3aa: CASSPTGTSGAELDYEQYF
len: 19
d_gene: TRBD2
v_gene: TRBV13
j_gene: TRBJ2-7
abundance: NA

CDR3nt: TGTGCCAGTAGTTTCTACACTGAAGCTTTCTTT
CDR3aa: CASSFYTEAFF
len: 11
d_gene: NA
v_gene: TRBV19
j_gene: TRBJ1-1
abundance: NA

CDR3nt: TGCGCCAGCAGCCCGACAGGGGTGTATAATTCACCCCTCCACTTT
CDR3aa: CASSPTGVYNSPLHF
len: 15
d_gene: TRBD1
v_gene: TRBV4-1
j_gene: TRBJ1-6
abundance: NA

CDR3nt: TGCGCCAGCAGCGCGGACAGGTTGTACGAGCAGTACTTC
CDR3aa: CASSADRLYEQYF
len: 13
d_gene: TRBD1
v_gene: TRBV10-2
j_gene: TRBJ2-7
abundance: NA

CDR3nt: TGCGCCAGCAGCTTGGGGACAGGGGGCAATGAGCAGTTCTTC
CDR3aa: CASSLGTGGNEQFF
len: 14
d_gene: TRBD1
v_gene: TRBV5-1
j_gene: TRBJ2-1
abundance: NA